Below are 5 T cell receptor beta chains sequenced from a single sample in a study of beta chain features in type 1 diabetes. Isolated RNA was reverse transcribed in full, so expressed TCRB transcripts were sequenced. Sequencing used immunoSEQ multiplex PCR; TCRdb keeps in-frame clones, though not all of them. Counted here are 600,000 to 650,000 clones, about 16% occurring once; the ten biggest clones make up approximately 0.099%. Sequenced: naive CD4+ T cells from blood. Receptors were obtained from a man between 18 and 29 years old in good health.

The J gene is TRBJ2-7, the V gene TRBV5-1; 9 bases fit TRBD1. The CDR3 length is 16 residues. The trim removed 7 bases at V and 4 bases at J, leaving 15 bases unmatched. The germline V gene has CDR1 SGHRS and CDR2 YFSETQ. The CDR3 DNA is TGCGCCAGCTTTCTTAGGCCGGGACAGGGTCAGTACGAGCAGTACTTC. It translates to CASFLRPGQGQYEQYF.

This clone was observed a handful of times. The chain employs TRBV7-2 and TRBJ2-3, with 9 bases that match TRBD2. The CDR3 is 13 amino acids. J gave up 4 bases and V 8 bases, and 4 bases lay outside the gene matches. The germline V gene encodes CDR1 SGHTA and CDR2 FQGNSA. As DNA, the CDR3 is TGTGCCAGCGGATTAGCGGGAGCAGATACGCAGTATTTT. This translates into CASGLAGADTQYF.

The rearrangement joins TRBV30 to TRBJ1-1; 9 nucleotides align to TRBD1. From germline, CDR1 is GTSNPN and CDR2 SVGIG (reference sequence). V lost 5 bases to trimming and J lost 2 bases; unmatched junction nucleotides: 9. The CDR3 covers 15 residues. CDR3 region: CAWGASGQGNTEAFF. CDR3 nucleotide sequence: TGTGCCTGGGGGGCCTCGGGACAGGGCAACACTGAAGCTTTCTTT.

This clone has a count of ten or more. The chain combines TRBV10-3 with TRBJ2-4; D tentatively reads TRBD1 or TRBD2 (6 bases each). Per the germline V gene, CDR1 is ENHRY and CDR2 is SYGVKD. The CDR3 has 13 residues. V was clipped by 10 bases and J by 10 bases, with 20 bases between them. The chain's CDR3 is CATGAGGGIIQYF. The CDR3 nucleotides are TGTGCCACGGGGGCCGGCGGCGGCATAATTCAGTACTTC.

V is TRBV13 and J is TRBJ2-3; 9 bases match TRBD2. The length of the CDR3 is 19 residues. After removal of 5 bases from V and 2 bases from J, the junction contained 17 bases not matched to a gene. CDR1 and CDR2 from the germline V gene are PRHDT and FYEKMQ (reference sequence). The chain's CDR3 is CASSPRLAAPSRYTDTQYF. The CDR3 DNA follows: TGTGCCAGCAGCCCGCGACTAGCGGCACCATCCCGATACACAGATACGCAGTATTTT.